A selection of T cell receptor beta chains follows, all from one sample in a study of OX40 agonist ivuxolimab in advanced cancers. The data were produced by immunoSEQ multiplex PCR, yet TCRdb's version contains in-frame clones alone and is incomplete. The sample has roughly 52,000 clones; just under 85% are singletons. Sequencing used CD4+ or CD8+ T cells sorted from blood, obtained in a trial of the OX40 agonist ivuxolimab. The receptors come from an adult with an advanced solid tumor such as melanoma, head and neck, liver or kidney cancer. CDR3s leave out the opening cysteine and the closing phenylalanine or tryptophan. Some rows mark clone size as missing; the rest say once, few, many or name a class of expanded clone.

abundance,v_gene,j_gene,CDR3aa
-,TRBV28,TRBJ1-5,ASSLASRPNQPQH
-,TRBV2,TRBJ2-2,ASLSDTNTGELF
medium-sized,TRBV7-6,TRBJ2-7,ASSVSATYEQY
-,TRBV10-1,TRBJ2-1,ASSESRQESSYNEQF
once,TRBV19,TRBJ2-7,ASSPRRGLGPSYEQY
-,TRBV18,TRBJ2-7,ASSPEGEYYEQY
once,TRBV6-6,TRBJ1-5,ASTRQGTLKPQH
-,TRBV19,TRBJ2-1,ASSMRGSAYNEQF
-,TRBV6-5,TRBJ1-6,ASSQGVSKSPLH
once,TRBV29-1,TRBJ2-3,SSTLDTQY
-,TRBV6-6,TRBJ2-7,ASGRGEYEQY
-,TRBV28,TRBJ2-5,ASSIPSAGVGQETQY
-,TRBV28,TRBJ1-5,ASSLSGLSQVGSQPQH
-,TRBV7-9,TRBJ1-1,AGSDRGEVEAF
once,TRBV5-4,TRBJ2-7,ASSLVGDSGEQY
-,TRBV18,TRBJ1-1,ASSPGYDTTEAF
-,TRBV20-1,TRBJ2-1,SAENGNEQF
-,TRBV27,TRBJ1-1,ASSRDRGGKAF
-,TRBV28,TRBJ2-7,ASSFTRGTRGYEQY
-,TRBV7-2,TRBJ2-2,ASSWGGTGELF
-,TRBV7-9,TRBJ1-5,ASSRGTAEANQPQH
-,TRBV11-3,TRBJ1-1,ASSRRGSEAF
-,TRBV6-1,TRBJ2-7,ASSESIRWQY
-,TRBV4-1,TRBJ2-2,ASSIGQGTNTGELF
-,TRBV7-3,TRBJ2-2,ASSLSAGGNTGELF
-,TRBV7-2,TRBJ2-7,ASSLGSYEQY
-,TRBV6-1,TRBJ2-7,ASRQGLSYEQY
-,TRBV15,TRBJ2-5,ATSRGFSHRETQY
-,TRBV9,TRBJ2-5,ASSPTVASRETQY
once,TRBV7-3,TRBJ2-3,ASSLMGTDTQY
-,TRBV5-1,TRBJ1-2,ASGEQGFNGYT
once,TRBV11-2,TRBJ1-1,ASSLVRTEAF
-,TRBV19,TRBJ2-7,ASSINRQSYEQY
-,TRBV28,TRBJ2-2,ASSFLGAANTGELF
-,TRBV7-9,TRBJ1-2,ASSLGGVGYGYT
few,TRBV7-9,TRBJ2-6,ASSLPLRTAVANVLT
-,TRBV6-5,TRBJ1-1,ATTRGDGTEAF
-,TRBV6-5,TRBJ2-7,ASSYSLAGEVPEQY
-,TRBV7-9,TRBJ2-3,ASSPDTDTQY
-,TRBV27,TRBJ2-7,ASSDAGTSGSYEQY
few,TRBV2,TRBJ2-5,ASSDPDRGGTQY
-,TRBV2,TRBJ1-1,ASSGPLMNTEAF
-,TRBV14,TRBJ1-4,ASSRTAGATNEKLF
once,TRBV19,TRBJ1-6,ASSIRAGYNSPLH
-,TRBV28,TRBJ2-7,ASSLSGQSYEQY
-,TRBV11-3,TRBJ2-3,ASSLDSRTNTDTQY
-,TRBV7-2,TRBJ1-4,ASSLAPGQKLF